What follows is one T cell receptor (beta chain) and its context. Its target is unknown. As defined, naive CD8 cells were CD45RO-negative and positively selected for CCR7, with terminally differentiated effector memory CD45RA+ cells excluded. The healthy adult donors were HIV-negative and reported no recent acute infections or vaccinations. Splitting of each subset's genomic DNA was done evenly across several immunoSEQ plates. The table came from immunoSEQ multiplex PCR; TCRdb's copy has only in-frame clones and leaves some out. The repertoire holds about 800,000 clones, with 90% to 98% as singletons. The V gene lost 0 bases and the J gene lost 0 bases, with 9 bases spanning the gap. Germline assignment: CDR1 SGHAT and CDR2 FQNNGV. There are 15 residues in the CDR3. This sample was included in a study of shared clonotypes between healthy human individuals. On the study more broadly: Per-donor plates numbered three CD4 naive, three CD4 memory, two CD8 naive and one CD8 memory.

Study results and caveats: Clonotypes not shared had lower generation probabilities than those common to all four donors.

Sequences were obtained from naive CD8+ T cells sorted from blood. The sequence was collected from a man in his thirties or forties in good health. The chain couples TRBV11-2 to TRBJ2-7; tentative D call: TRBD2 (6 bases). The CDR3 is CASSLELAISYEQYF. DNA for the CDR3: TGTGCCAGCAGCTTAGAGCTAGCGATCTCCTACGAGCAGTACTTC. Together with reference TRBV11-2 and TRBJ2-7, the CDR3 gives the full variable domain: EAGVAQSPRYKIIEKRQSVAFWCNPISGHATLYWYQQILGQGPKLLIQFQNNGVVDDSQLPKDRFSAERLKGVDSTLKIQPAKLEDSAVYLCASSLELAISYEQYFGPGTRLTVT.